Each of the 17 T cell receptor beta chains below was sequenced from the same sample in a study of response to subunit inactivated influenza vaccine. MiXCR, run by TCRdb on the RT-PCR reads, gives a single entry per CDR3 protein. The table has about 310,000 distinct CDR3 sequences, about 20% seen once; the top ten hold 10%. The input for sequencing was PBMCs from blood, taken 21 months after vaccination. The receptors shown here come from a man aged 50 to 75 who received an inactivated influenza vaccine.

This clonotype was counted ten times or more. The V and J genes are TRBV20-1 and TRBJ1-5; tentative D call: TRBD1 (5 bases). Germline V lookup: CDR1 DFQATT, CDR2 SNEGSKA (reference sequence). The CDR3 covers 12 residues. V gave up 4 bases and J gave up 11 bases, with 15 bases separating them. The CDR3 DNA follows: TGCAGTGCTATCGGGACCGTCTCAGCCCAGCATTTT. Its translation: CSAIGTVSAQHF.

In this sample, this clonotype turned up a few times. V and J are TRBV7-9 and TRBJ1-4, with TRBD1 as a possible D gene (5 bases). V gave up 2 bases and J gave up 8 bases, with 15 bases separating them. The CDR3 contains 15 residues. Germline V gene data show CDR1 as SEHNR and CDR2 as FQNEAQ (reference sequence). The CDR3 loop is CASSLPTVLKEKLFF. In DNA form, the CDR3 reads TGTGCCAGCAGCTTACCGACAGTCTTAAAGGAAAAACTGTTTTTT. The full variable domain, in which reference TRBV7-9 and TRBJ1-4 provide the parts outside the CDR3, is DTGVSQNPRHKITKRGQNVTFRCDPISEHNRLYWYRQTLGQGPEFLTYFQNEAQLEKSRLLSDRFSAERPKGSFSTLEIQRTEQGDSAMYLCASSLPTVLKEKLFFGSGTQLSVL.

This clonotype was found a few times. The V gene is TRBV7-6, the J gene TRBJ2-2; 9 nucleotides agree with TRBD1. Looked up from germline, CDR1 is SGHVS and CDR2 is FNYEAQ. Losses at the gene ends were 5 bases for V and 1 base for J; bases not matched to a gene: 2. This CDR3 contains 15 residues. CDR3 nucleotides: TGTGCCAGCAGCAACAGGGGGCTGAACACCGGGGAGCTGTTTTTT. Encoded protein: CASSNRGLNTGELFF.

The V gene is TRBV4-3, the J gene TRBJ1-2; D unresolved. V was shortened by 4 bases and J by 2 bases, with 14 bases between the two germline ends. CDR3 length: 15 residues. CDR1 is LGHNA and CDR2 is YSLEER in the germline V gene. The CDR3 DNA follows: TGCGCCAGCAGCCCCCGGTTGACTGTCAACTATGGCTACACCTTC. This encodes CASSPRLTVNYGYTF.

This clonotype was seen only a few times. This rearrangement joins TRBV6-5 to TRBJ2-5, with D possibly matching TRBD2 (5 bases). Trimming pared 4 bases from V and 1 base from J, leaving 10 bases between. This CDR3 is built from 14 residues. Germline loops: CDR1 MNHEY, CDR2 SVGAGI. Here the CDR3 reads CASSFGGFQETQYF. In DNA, the CDR3 is TGTGCCAGCAGTTTCGGCGGGTTCCAAGAGACCCAGTACTTC.

This chain uses TRBV20-1 with TRBJ1-6; 8 bases agree with TRBD1. This CDR3 is built from 15 residues. CDR1 DFQATT and CDR2 SNEGSKA come from the germline V gene (reference sequence). With 6 bases clipped from V and 3 bases from J, the junction kept 7 bases outside the gene matches. CDR3 in amino acids: CSAAGQGSYNSPLHF. CDR3 bases: TGCAGTGCCGCCGGACAGGGAAGCTATAATTCACCCCTCCACTTT.

This clonotype was detected a few times. CDR3 residues: CASSSLTSATDTQYF. CDR3 bases: TGTGCCAGCAGTTCCCTGACTAGCGCCACAGATACGCAGTATTTT. The chain combines TRBV28 with TRBJ2-3, with 8 bases lining up with TRBD2. The V gene end was trimmed by 4 bases and the J gene end by 2 bases; junction bases not matched to a gene: 5. The CDR3 loop spans 15 amino acids. CDR1 is MDHEN and CDR2 is SYDVKM in the germline V gene.

This clonotype was seen a few times. The chain joins TRBV5-5 to TRBJ1-1, with TRBD1 as a possible D gene (6 bases). Germline-derived CDR1 and CDR2 are SGHKS and YYEKEE (reference sequence). The V end lost 5 bases, the J end lost 3 bases, and 17 bases lay between the germline ends. This CDR3 comprises 15 residues. CDR3 sequence reads: CASREKGPGDTEAFF. Here the CDR3 DNA reads TGTGCCAGCAGAGAAAAGGGACCAGGGGACACTGAAGCTTTCTTT.

This chain joins TRBV7-2 and TRBJ1-5; D gene unclear. Germline lookup yields CDR1 SGHTA and CDR2 FQGNSA. The CDR3 is 15 residues long. V gave up 3 bases and J gave up 0 bases, with 9 bases separating them. In DNA, the CDR3 is TGTGCCAGCAGCTTTGGTGAATATAGCAATCAGCCCCAGCATTTT. Translated: CASSFGEYSNQPQHF.

This clonotype was detected many times. The chain is built from TRBV7-2 and TRBJ1-1; 11 bases align to TRBD1. Trimming cost V 11 bases and J 1 base; bases outside gene matches: 9. Germline CDR1 reads SGHTA; CDR2 reads FQGNSA. The CDR3 is made up of 15 amino acids. The CDR3 loop reads CASRRGTGGNTEAFF. The CDR3 region has the DNA TGTGCCTCTCGAAGAGGGACAGGGGGGAACACTGAAGCTTTCTTT.

The rearrangement joins TRBV2 to TRBJ2-7; 9 positions match TRBD1. V dropped 5 bases and J dropped 3; count of bases not matched to a gene: 5. Germline CDR1 is SNHLY and CDR2 is FYNNEI. This CDR3 contains 14 residues. The CDR3 bases are TGTGCCAGCAGTACCGGGACAGGGCGCTACGAGCAGTACTTC. Residues: CASSTGTGRYEQYF.

The chain employs TRBV30 and TRBJ1-4, with 8 bases lining up with TRBD1. J lost 5 bases, V lost 2 bases, and 4 bases had no gene match. The CDR3 totals 14 residues. Germline assignment: CDR1 GTSNPN and CDR2 SVGIG (reference sequence). The chain's CDR3 is CAWSTGQGNEKLFF. The CDR3 DNA follows: TGTGCCTGGAGTACCGGACAGGGAAATGAAAAACTGTTTTTT. The full variable domain, completed using reference TRBV30 and TRBJ1-4, is SQTIHQWPATLVQPVGSPLSLECTVEGTSNPNLYWYRQAAGRGLQLLFYSVGIGQISSEVPQNLSASRPQDRQFILSSKKLLLSDSGFYLCAWSTGQGNEKLFFGSGTQLSVL.

This clonotype was found many times. The rearrangement links TRBV20-1 to TRBJ1-4, with 7 bases that match TRBD1. V lost 2 bases to trimming and J lost 3 bases; unmatched junction nucleotides: 3. The germline CDR1 and CDR2 sequences are DFQATT and SNEGSKA (reference sequence). The CDR3 is 14 residues long. CDR3 loop: CSARPGGSNEKLFF. The CDR3 DNA sequence: TGCAGTGCTAGACCAGGGGGTTCTAATGAAAAACTGTTTTTT.

The J gene is TRBJ1-1, the V gene TRBV5-5; D gene uncertain. This CDR3 has 16 residues. Germline V gene lookup returns CDR1 SGHKS and CDR2 YYEKEE (reference sequence). The V gene lost 0 bases and the J gene lost 0 bases, with 12 bases spanning the gap. The CDR3 bases are TGTGCCAGCAGCTTGGCCCCCAGAGGCATGAACACTGAAGCTTTCTTT. Amino acids: CASSLAPRGMNTEAFF.

This clonotype came up a few times. This chain links TRBV5-4 with TRBJ1-2; 8 nucleotides agree with TRBD1. Germline V gene data show CDR1 as SGHNT and CDR2 as YYREEE (reference sequence). This CDR3 is built from 16 residues. Losses at the gene ends were 3 bases for V and 8 bases for J; bases not matched to a gene: 15. The CDR3 loop reads CASSSLADRVLAGYTF. The DNA for the CDR3 is TGTGCCAGCAGCTCCCTTGCGGACAGGGTTCTCGCCGGCTACACCTTC.

The V and J genes are TRBV27 and TRBJ2-7; perhaps TRBD2 as D (5 bases). This CDR3 has 14 residues. V lost 4 bases to trimming and J lost 5 bases, with 15 bases between them. The germline gives CDR1 MNHEY, CDR2 SMNVEV (reference sequence). The CDR3 reads CASSWLAKPDEQYF. DNA for the CDR3: TGTGCCAGCAGTTGGCTAGCAAAACCGGACGAGCAGTACTTC.

The rearrangement joins TRBV11-2 to TRBJ2-5; D unclear. V shed 0 bases and J shed 5 bases, with 7 bases lying between them. Germline values: CDR1 SGHAT, CDR2 FQNNGV. The CDR3 contains 13 residues. CDR3 region: CASSLEGFETQYF. CDR3 coding DNA: TGTGCCAGCAGCTTAGAAGGTTTTGAGACCCAGTACTTC.